The 3 T cell receptor beta chains below were found in one sample sequenced in a study of PD-L1 blockade in urothelial cancer. Sequencing used immunoSEQ multiplex PCR; TCRdb keeps in-frame clones, though not all of them. The repertoire has 38,000 or so clones, about four fifths of them found once; the top ten carry about 16%. The sample here was PBMCs, taken around atezolizumab (anti-PD-L1) treatment. The receptors come from a man between 60 and 75 years old with urothelial cancer.

The chain couples TRBV10-1 to TRBJ2-7; 8 nucleotides align to TRBD1. Germline V lookup: CDR1 WNHNN, CDR2 SYGVQD (reference sequence). The CDR3 consists of 15 residues. V lost 6 bases and J lost 1; bases outside the gene matches: 8. This CDR3 is CASRWRRDRSYEQYF. CDR3 bases: TGCGCCAGCAGGTGGAGGAGGGACAGGTCCTACGAGCAGTACTTC.

The chain links TRBV5-6 to TRBJ1-3, with a possible D match to TRBD1 (5 bases). The germline CDR1 and CDR2 sequences are SGHDT and YYEEEE. The CDR3 has 16 residues. With 1 base removed from V and 2 bases from J, the gap between germline ends came to 13 bases. CDR3 coding DNA: TGTGCCAGCAGCTTGAACAACAGGCTAACTGGAAACACCATATATTTT. Translation gives CASSLNNRLTGNTIYF.

This chain links TRBV28 with TRBJ2-3; 8 bases agree with TRBD1. Germline trimming cut 2 bases from V and 10 bases from J; bases unmatched to any gene: 8. This CDR3 is 14 amino acids long. Germline V gene sequence: CDR1 MDHEN, CDR2 SYDVKM. CDR3 DNA sequence: TGTGCCAGCAGTTTAGACCTCCTGACAGGGGCGCAGTATTTT. Protein sequence: CASSLDLLTGAQYF.